What follows are 21 T cell receptor beta chains derived from one specimen sequenced in a study of blood T cell repertoires in COVID-19. Only in-frame clones appear in the TCRdb table, and some are missing; sequencing was by immunoSEQ multiplex PCR. The sample consists of 300,000 or so clones, over 80% of them appearing once. Sequenced material: peripheral blood. Source of these receptors: a woman aged 40 to 55 with acute or convalescent COVID-19.

The V gene is TRBV5-6, the J gene TRBJ1-2; 7 positions agree with TRBD1. Germline CDR1 SGHDT, CDR2 YYEEEE. The J segment lost 5 bases and the V segment lost 4 bases, leaving 11 bases of the junction unmatched. The CDR3 extends over 15 amino acids. Written as DNA, the CDR3 is TGTGCCAGCAGCACGGGTCGACAGGGAGGATATGGCTACACCTTC. As protein: CASSTGRQGGYGYTF.

Remarks on this clone: Other nucleotide sequences from this sample produce the same CDR3. This chain connects TRBV5-1 to TRBJ1-1; tentative D call: TRBD1 (5 bases). Trimming pared 4 bases from V and 1 base from J, leaving 8 bases between. The length of the CDR3 is 13 residues. Germline V gene lookup returns CDR1 SGHRS and CDR2 YFSETQ. CDR3 DNA sequence: TGCGCCAGCAGCCCAACAGGGAACACTGAAGCTTTCTTT. It yields the protein CASSPTGNTEAFF.

As regards this clone: Other nucleotide sequences in the sample specify the same CDR3. J is TRBJ2-3 and V is TRBV19; the D gene is possibly TRBD2 (6 bases). Germline V gene data show CDR1 as LNHDA and CDR2 as SQIVND (reference sequence). The CDR3 is 14 amino acids. V was shortened by 5 bases and J by 2 bases, with 11 bases between the two germline ends. CDR3 sequence: CASSRAGPTDTQYF. In DNA form, the CDR3 reads TGTGCCAGTAGTCGAGCGGGCCCCACAGATACGCAGTATTTT.

The chain carries TRBV19 and TRBJ2-3, with D possibly matching TRBD2 (6 bases). V was shortened by 3 bases and J by 9 bases, with 10 bases between the two germline ends. CDR1 is LNHDA and CDR2 is SQIVND in the germline V gene (reference sequence). This CDR3 has 12 residues. The CDR3 DNA reads TGTGCCAGTAGTATTCAGGGAGGAACGCAGTATTTT. It translates to CASSIQGGTQYF.

For the CDR3, the DNA is TGTGCCAGCAGTGAATACCCCAGGGGGCTTGACACTGAAGCTTTCTTT. Residues: CASSEYPRGLDTEAFF. The chain employs TRBV6-1 and TRBJ1-1; TRBD1 matches 8 bases. Germline CDR1 and CDR2: MNHNS and SASEGT. The ends lost 2 bases at V and 3 bases at J; junction bases unmatched: 8. CDR3 length: 16 amino acids.

V gene TRBV5-6 combines with J gene TRBJ2-2, with TRBD1 identical over 7 bases. CDR1 and CDR2 from the germline V gene are SGHDT and YYEEEE. The CDR3 has 16 residues. Trimming at V came to 0 bases and at J to 3 bases, leaving 5 bases not matched to a gene. The CDR3 coding sequence is TGTGCCAGCAGCTTGGGTACCAGGGGGTACACCGGGGAGCTGTTTTTT. Its protein product is CASSLGTRGYTGELFF.

This clone was found once. Other DNA sequences in this specimen translate into the identical CDR3. The rearrangement joins TRBV7-9 to TRBJ1-1; weak D call: TRBD1 (6 bases). The V and J ends lost 3 bases and 1 base respectively, with 6 bases between them. Germline V gene lookup returns CDR1 SEHNR and CDR2 FQNEAQ (reference sequence). The CDR3 consists of 13 residues. DNA of the CDR3: TGTGCCAGCAGCTTGGACAGGAACACTGAAGCTTTCTTT. Residues: CASSLDRNTEAFF.

The chain combines TRBV27 with TRBJ1-3, with a tentative D call TRBD1 (5 bases). This CDR3 region has 13 residues. The germline V and J ends were trimmed by 6 bases and 4 bases, with 10 bases remaining between them. Germline-derived CDR1 and CDR2 are MNHEY and SMNVEV (reference sequence). The CDR3 reads CASRGGVGNTIYF. CDR3 nucleotides: TGTGCCAGCAGGGGGGGGGTGGGAAACACCATATATTTT.

The gene calls are TRBV4-1 and TRBJ1-1; D is ambiguous. CDR3 length equals 15 residues. V lost 1 base and J lost 2, with 11 bases in between. Germline V gene data show CDR1 as MGHRA and CDR2 as YSYEKL. CDR3: CASSQAIGVNTEAFF. The CDR3 coding sequence is TGCGCCAGCAGCCAAGCCATCGGGGTCAACACTGAAGCTTTCTTT.

The chain uses TRBV2 and TRBJ1-1, with D unclear. V was pared by 5 bases and J by 0 bases, with 7 bases between. CDR3 length: 13 amino acids. CDR1 SNHLY and CDR2 FYNNEI come from the germline V gene. CDR3 sequence (DNA): TGTGCCAGCAGTAAGACATTGAACACTGAAGCTTTCTTT. This sequence encodes CASSKTLNTEAFF.

This chain uses TRBV20-1 with TRBJ2-5; TRBD1 aligns across 7 bases. V trimming: 7 bases; J trimming: 3 bases; junction bases outside the gene matches: 2. Germline V lookup: CDR1 DFQATT, CDR2 SNEGSKA (reference sequence). CDR3 size: 11 residues. This chain's CDR3 is CSGGQEETQYF. As DNA, the CDR3 is TGCAGTGGAGGACAGGAAGAGACCCAGTACTTC.

The J gene is TRBJ2-5, the V gene TRBV11-2; D might be TRBD1 (6 bases). CDR3 size: 15 residues. The germline CDR1 and CDR2 sequences are SGHAT and FQNNGV. Trimming cost V 6 bases and J 5 bases, with 19 bases left between them. The CDR3 DNA reads as TGTGCCAGCAGGACCTGGGGCAGGGGAATGGAGACCCAGTACTTC. Translating gives CASRTWGRGMETQYF.

The chain is built from TRBV2 and TRBJ1-1; 7 nucleotides agree with TRBD1. The CDR3 is 18 amino acids. Trimming at V came to 2 bases and at J to 1 base, leaving 13 bases not matched to a gene. Looked up from germline, CDR1 is SNHLY and CDR2 is FYNNEI. The CDR3 DNA sequence: TGTGCCAGCAGTGAATTGCAGGCTGGGACAGCAAAGAACACTGAAGCTTTCTTT. Amino acids: CASSELQAGTAKNTEAFF.

The chain joins TRBV5-1 to TRBJ1-1, with TRBD1 matching 7 bases. CDR1 is SGHRS, CDR2 YFSETQ, per germline. There are 15 residues in the CDR3. The V segment lost 4 bases and the J segment 4 bases; nucleotides outside the gene matches: 10. CDR3 residues: CASSNEGARLTEAFF. The CDR3 region has the DNA TGCGCCAGCAGCAACGAGGGGGCTCGGCTCACTGAAGCTTTCTTT.

J is TRBJ1-5 and V is TRBV30; D might be TRBD1 (5 bases). The CDR3 runs 15 residues. V was shortened by 1 base and J by 1 base, with 11 bases between the two germline ends. Germline V gene lookup returns CDR1 GTSNPN and CDR2 SVGIG (reference sequence). The CDR3: CAWSEWEGSNQPQHF. The CDR3 DNA is TGTGCCTGGAGTGAATGGGAGGGGAGCAATCAGCCCCAGCATTTT. Full variable domain (missing parts from reference TRBV30 and TRBJ1-5): SQTIHQWPATLVQPVGSPLSLECTVEGTSNPNLYWYRQAAGRGLQLLFYSVGIGQISSEVPQNLSASRPQDRQFILSSKKLLLSDSGFYLCAWSEWEGSNQPQHFGDGTRLSIL.

The rearrangement links TRBV2 to TRBJ2-6, with TRBD2 as a possible D gene (7 bases). The CDR3 has 18 residues. Germline CDR1 reads SNHLY; CDR2 reads FYNNEI. With 6 bases removed from V and 2 bases from J, the gap between germline ends came to 20 bases. The CDR3, as DNA: TGTGCCAGCAGCCGCGGAGGGGGGGGGCCTGCTGGGGCCAACGTCCTGACTTTC. It is translated as CASSRGGGGPAGANVLTF.

The chain employs TRBV6-5 and TRBJ1-5; no clear D. The CDR3 has 15 residues. CDR1 and CDR2 (germline): MNHEY, SVGAGI. The germline V and J ends were trimmed by 2 bases and 2 bases, with 10 bases remaining between them. The CDR3 DNA is TGTGCCAGCAGTTACAGCGCGGCTGGCAATCAGCCCCAGCATTTT. Translation gives CASSYSAAGNQPQHF.

V is TRBV5-1 and J is TRBJ1-1, with a weak D call TRBD1 (5 bases). The CDR3 is made up of 13 amino acids. Germline CDR1 and CDR2: SGHRS and YFSETQ. V was clipped by 4 bases and J by 3 bases, with 10 bases between them. The CDR3 reads CASSATDHTEAFF. DNA for the CDR3: TGCGCCAGCAGCGCGACAGACCACACTGAAGCTTTCTTT. Variable domain in full (rest from reference TRBV5-1 and TRBJ1-1): KAGVTQTPRYLIKTRGQQVTLSCSPISGHRSVSWYQQTPGQGLQFLFEYFSETQRNKGNFPGRFSGRQFSNSRSEMNVSTLELGDSALYLCASSATDHTEAFFGQGTRLTVV.

This clone was counted a single time. The chain has TRBV6-1 and TRBJ1-6, with unresolved D. The V gene lost 1 base and the J gene lost 5 bases, with 3 bases spanning the gap. The CDR3 extends over 13 amino acids. CDR1 and CDR2 (germline): MNHNS, SASEGT. CDR3 sequence: CASSEVNNSPLHF. The CDR3 region has the DNA TGTGCCAGCAGTGAAGTCAATAATTCACCCCTCCACTTT.

This clone showed up just once. V gene TRBV7-8 combines with J gene TRBJ1-5; D is unresolved. Trimming shortened V by 5 bases and J by 4 bases, and 18 bases separated the two germline ends. The length of the CDR3 is 16 residues. Germline lookup yields CDR1 SGHVS and CDR2 FQNEAQ. In nucleotides, the CDR3 is TGTGCCAGCAGCACCACGGAGTTTTCCCGAAATCAGCCCCAGCATTTT. It yields the protein CASSTTEFSRNQPQHF.

V is TRBV6-5 and J is TRBJ1-6; 8 bases fit TRBD1. The CDR3 has 15 amino acids. V shed 6 bases and J 9 bases; nucleotides not matched to a gene: 10. Germline V CDR1 and CDR2: MNHEY, SVGAGI. CDR3 in amino acids: CASRLDRGGSSPLHF. The CDR3 DNA is TGTGCCAGCAGACTCGACAGGGGAGGGAGTTCACCCCTCCACTTT.